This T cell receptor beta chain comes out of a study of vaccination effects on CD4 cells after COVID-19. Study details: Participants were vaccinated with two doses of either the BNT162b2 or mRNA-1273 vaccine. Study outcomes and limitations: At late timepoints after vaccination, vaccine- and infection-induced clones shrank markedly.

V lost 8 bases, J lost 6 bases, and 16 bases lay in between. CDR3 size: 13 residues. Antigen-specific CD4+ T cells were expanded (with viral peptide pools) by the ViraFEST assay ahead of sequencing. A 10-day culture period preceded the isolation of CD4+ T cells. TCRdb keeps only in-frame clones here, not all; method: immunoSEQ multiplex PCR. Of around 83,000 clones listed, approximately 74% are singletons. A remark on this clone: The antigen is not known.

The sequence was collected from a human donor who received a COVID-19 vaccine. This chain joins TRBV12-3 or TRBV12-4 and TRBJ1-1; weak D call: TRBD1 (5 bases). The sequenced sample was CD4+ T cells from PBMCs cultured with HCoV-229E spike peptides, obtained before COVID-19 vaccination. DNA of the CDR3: TGTGCCAGCGGCATACAGGTCAGGGCTGAAGCTTTCTTT. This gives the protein CASGIQVRAEAFF.